The TCR beta chain described here comes from a study of metastatic and nonmetastatic thyroid tumors. Looked up from germline, CDR1 is MNHNS and CDR2 is SASEGT. The CDR3 loop spans 14 amino acids. V lost 1 base and J lost 4, with 8 bases in between. None of the patients had undergone any treatment ahead of thyroid surgery. In its sample, this clone was seen a few times. TCRdb reanalyzed the PCR reads via MiXCR. Altogether under 20,000 clones are present, around 25% being singletons, with the ten largest covering approximately 12%. V usage is TRBV6-1 and J usage is TRBJ2-1; tentatively, D is TRBD1 (6 bases). The receptor comes from a female donor with papillary thyroid cancer or a benign thyroid nodule (not recorded which). Some clones in this sample may be carry-over from other donors' samples. Sequenced sample: tumor tissue. CDR3 in amino acids: CASSEDRAYNEQFF. The CDR3 DNA reads TGTGCCAGCAGTGAAGACAGGGCGTACAATGAGCAGTTCTTC.